This T cell receptor (beta chain) was identified during a study of cytomegalovirus exposure and HLA in healthy donors. Study-wide results and caveats: Further analysis was carried out later, and it showed several of the most significant clusters appearing linked to common viral pathogens. In vitro assays verified that a few CMV-associated chains recognized CMV antigens specifically. According to the study, 150 to 200 TCR beta chains were cytomegalovirus-associated.

For this clone: Antigen unknown.

PCR employed 60 Vbeta and 13 Jbeta primers. Assay: immunoSEQ multiplex PCR; the TCRdb copy retains only in-frame clones and omits some. Of approximately 97,000 clones in the sample, around 80% were seen once. Germline values: CDR1 SGDLS, CDR2 YYNGEE. The CDR3 spans 14 residues. With 3 bases removed from V and 8 bases from J, the gap between germline ends came to 15 bases. The receptor's source is a man aged 40-49 years in good health and CMV-seropositive. Source material: PBMCs. J is TRBJ2-1 and V is TRBV9; no reliable D call. The CDR3 reads CASSASGVIHEQFF. In nucleotides, the CDR3 is TGTGCCAGCAGCGCCTCCGGAGTGATCCATGAGCAGTTCTTC.